The 15 T cell receptor beta chains reported below all come from one sample, sequenced in a study of T cells in Graves' hyperthyroidism and ophthalmopathy. TCR beta CDR3 regions were amplified from RNA transcripts. With the HTBI primer set, the TCR CDR3 went through a first round of RT-PCR. TCRdb used MiXCR to reprocess the multiplex PCR reads, holding one entry per CDR3 protein. The table includes approximately 490,000 distinct CDR3 sequences, about 20% detected once. Source material: blood. These receptors all come from a woman between 65 and 79 years old with Graves' ophthalmopathy.

In its sample, this clonotype was seen a few times. The chain recombines TRBV20-1 with TRBJ2-7; 7 bases are a match to TRBD1. Germline V lookup: CDR1 DFQATT, CDR2 SNEGSKA (reference sequence). The CDR3 covers 12 residues. The V segment lost 2 bases and the J segment 4 bases; nucleotides outside the gene matches: 2. The CDR3 sequence is CSARRGQYEQYF. DNA of the CDR3: TGCAGTGCTAGAAGGGGGCAGTACGAGCAGTACTTC.

This clonotype was recorded many times. J is TRBJ1-5 and V is TRBV2; D is uncertain. The CDR3 spans 14 residues. CDR1 and CDR2 from the germline V gene are SNHLY and FYNNEI. V was shortened by 2 bases and J by 3 bases, with 8 bases between the two germline ends. In DNA form, the CDR3 reads TGTGCCAGCAGTGAAAGGGCCAACAATCAGCCCCAGCATTTT. Amino acids: CASSERANNQPQHF.

This clonotype has at least ten counts. The chain has TRBV30 and TRBJ2-5; D is possibly TRBD1 or TRBD2 (5 bases each). The CDR3 extends over 12 amino acids. V lost 6 bases and J lost 6, with 14 bases in between. Germline CDR1 GTSNPN, CDR2 SVGIG (reference sequence). CDR3 residues: CACHGTVKTQYF. The CDR3 DNA is TGTGCCTGCCACGGGACGGTAAAGACCCAGTACTTC.

This clonotype was detected many times. At one end the junction does not follow the germline gene, possibly because of a read error. This chain links TRBV5-8 with TRBJ1-2; TRBD1 matches at 9 bases. Germline V gene sequence: CDR1 SGHTS, CDR2 YDEGEE. This CDR3 region has 14 residues. This CDR3 is CASRLTGGKGGYTF. As DNA, the CDR3 is TGTGCCAGCCGCTTGACAGGGGGGAAAGGTGGCTACACCTTC.

This clonotype was counted between two and nine times. The chain couples TRBV28 to TRBJ1-1; possibly TRBD1 for D (5 bases). The V gene lost 7 bases and the J gene lost 4 bases, with 16 bases spanning the gap. The CDR3 loop spans 14 amino acids. The V gene's germline CDR1 is MDHEN and CDR2 SYDVKM. Written as DNA, the CDR3 is TGTGCCAGCATCACGGGGGGGTCGAGCACTGAAGCTTTCTTT. It codes for CASITGGSSTEAFF.

This clonotype was picked up many times. The chain has TRBV6-1 and TRBJ2-2, with D possibly matching TRBD2 (6 bases). The CDR3 is 16 amino acids. V dropped 6 bases and J dropped 2 bases, with 16 bases sitting between them. Germline CDR1 MNHNS, CDR2 SASEGT. CDR3 coding DNA: TGTGCCAGCAGACCCGCAGGGAGGACCAACACCGGGGAGCTGTTTTTT. Translated: CASRPAGRTNTGELFF.

CDR3 nucleotides: TGTGCCAGCAGTTTATCAGGGTTTAAAGCTTTCTTT. This translates into CASSLSGFKAFF. The rearrangement joins TRBV28 to TRBJ1-1; the D gene is possibly TRBD1 (5 bases). Trimming pared 1 base from V and 9 bases from J, leaving 9 bases between. The V gene's germline CDR1 is MDHEN and CDR2 SYDVKM. The CDR3 runs to 12 residues.

This clonotype was found many times. V gene TRBV12-3 or TRBV12-4 combines with J gene TRBJ2-1, with 9 bases aligning to TRBD2. The CDR3 runs to 16 residues. Unmatched junction bases numbered 13, after V lost 7 bases and J lost 6 bases. Here the CDR3 DNA reads TGTGCCAGCACCAAAGGGGCTAGCGGGATAGGCAATGAGCAGTTCTTC. Its translation is CASTKGASGIGNEQFF.

This clonotype appeared many times. The chain employs TRBV12-3 or TRBV12-4 and TRBJ1-1; TRBD1 might be the D (5 bases). V lost 1 base and J lost 6, with 9 bases in between. There are 13 residues in the CDR3. CDR3 DNA: TGTGCCAGCAGTTTAGGCAGGGCCTCTGAAGCTTTCTTT. Amino acids: CASSLGRASEAFF.

This clonotype has a count of ten or more. The CDR3 is CASSLTGTSGRKALTDTQYF. DNA for the CDR3: TGTGCCAGCAGTTTAACCGGGACTAGCGGGAGAAAGGCCCTCACAGATACGCAGTATTTT. This chain connects TRBV28 to TRBJ2-3; 14 bases are a match to TRBD2. CDR1 MDHEN and CDR2 SYDVKM come from the germline V gene. Trimming removed 2 bases from V and 2 bases from J; junction bases left unmatched: 12. This CDR3 spans 20 amino acids. Full variable domain (outside the CDR3, taken from reference TRBV28 and TRBJ2-3): DVKVTQSSRYLVKRTGEKVFLECVQDMDHENMFWYRQDPGLGLRLIYFSYDVKMKEKGDIPEGYSVSREKKERFSLILESASTNQTSMYLCASSLTGTSGRKALTDTQYFGPGTRLTVL.

A word on this clonotype: An end of the junction does not agree with germline; a read error may underlie this. The chain has TRBV3-1 and TRBJ1-1; unclear D gene. CDR3 length: 12 residues. CDR1 LGHDT and CDR2 YNNKEL come from the germline V gene (reference sequence). The CDR3 coding sequence is TGTGCCAGCAGGGATTTGAACACTGGAGCTTTCTTT. Residues: CASRDLNTGAFF.

The CDR3 here is CASSFVSQGSNTGELFF. DNA for the CDR3: TGTGCCAGCAGCTTCGTCAGTCAGGGCTCGAACACCGGGGAGCTGTTTTTT. The chain couples TRBV7-2 to TRBJ2-2; possibly TRBD1 for D (5 bases). Between the trimmed V and J ends, which lost 3 bases and 0 bases, there was a span of 14 bases. Germline loops: CDR1 SGHTA, CDR2 FQGNSA. The CDR3 sequence is 17 residues long.

This clonotype was seen many times. The CDR3 is CASSSTVVNYGYTF. DNA for the CDR3: TGTGCCAGCAGTTCCACCGTCGTTAACTATGGCTACACCTTC. The chain is built from TRBV6-1 and TRBJ1-2; D is unresolved. Germline CDR1 reads MNHNS; CDR2 reads SASEGT. This CDR3 is 14 amino acids long. V shed 5 bases and J shed 1 base, with 11 bases lying between them.

This clonotype was seen a handful of times. This chain uses TRBV27 with TRBJ2-1; 8 nucleotides line up with TRBD2. V dropped 5 bases and J dropped 7; count of bases not matched to a gene: 10. Germline V gene data show CDR1 as MNHEY and CDR2 as SMNVEV (reference sequence). CDR3 length equals 15 residues. CDR3 sequence (DNA): TGTGCCAGCAGTCGGCCCCTAGCGGGCAGAAATGAGCAGTTCTTC. The encoded protein is CASSRPLAGRNEQFF.

This clonotype was counted only a few times. The V and J genes are TRBV28 and TRBJ1-3; weak D call: TRBD1 (6 bases). V was shortened by 2 bases and J by 3 bases, with 11 bases between the two germline ends. This CDR3 has 15 amino acids. CDR1 is MDHEN and CDR2 is SYDVKM in the germline V gene. CDR3 residues: CASSLRGAFGNTIYF. CDR3 DNA sequence: TGTGCCAGCAGTTTAAGGGGGGCCTTTGGAAACACCATATATTTT.